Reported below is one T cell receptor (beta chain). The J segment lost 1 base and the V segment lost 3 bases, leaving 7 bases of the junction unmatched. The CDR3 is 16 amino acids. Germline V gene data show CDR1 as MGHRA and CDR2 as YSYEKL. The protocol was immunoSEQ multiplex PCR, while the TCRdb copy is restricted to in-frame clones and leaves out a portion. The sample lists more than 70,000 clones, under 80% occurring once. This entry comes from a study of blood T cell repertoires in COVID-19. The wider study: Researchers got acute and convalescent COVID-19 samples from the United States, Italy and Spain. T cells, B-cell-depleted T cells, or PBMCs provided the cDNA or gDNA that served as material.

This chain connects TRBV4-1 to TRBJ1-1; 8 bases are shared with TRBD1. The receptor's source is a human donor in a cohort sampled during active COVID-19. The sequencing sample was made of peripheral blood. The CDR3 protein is CASSQLTGGGNTEAFF. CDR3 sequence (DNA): TGCGCCAGCAGCCAGCTTACAGGGGGGGGGAACACTGAAGCTTTCTTT.